This T cell receptor beta chain was obtained from a study of chemoradiotherapy in HPV16-positive cancers. Study-wide results and caveats: Better recurrence-free survival went with HPV-responsive T-cell expansion in HPV16-positive patients. Only a couple of HPV16-positive patients supplied the functional HPV-specificity definition. Candidate HPV-specific clones and E7-related TCR motifs grew in tumor during treatment.

Germline values: CDR1 MNHEY, CDR2 SMNVEV (reference sequence). The CDR3 length is 15 residues. The V end was cut by 3 bases, the J end by 0 bases, with 9 bases between. As to this clone: The antigen remains unidentified.

Profiled with immunoSEQ multiplex PCR; TCRdb holds only in-frame clones, not every one. The table records about 16,000 clones, 65% to 80% of them present only once. Samples were taken several times over chemoradiotherapy. This clonotype originated in a human donor with HPV-associated anogenital cancer. The specimen comprised tumor tissue, sampled from a patient who underwent chemoradiotherapy. The chain combines TRBV27 with TRBJ1-3; TRBD1 is a possible D gene (6 bases). The CDR3 spells CASSLGGSSGNTIYF. DNA of the CDR3: TGTGCCAGCAGTTTGGGGGGCAGCTCTGGAAACACCATATATTTT.